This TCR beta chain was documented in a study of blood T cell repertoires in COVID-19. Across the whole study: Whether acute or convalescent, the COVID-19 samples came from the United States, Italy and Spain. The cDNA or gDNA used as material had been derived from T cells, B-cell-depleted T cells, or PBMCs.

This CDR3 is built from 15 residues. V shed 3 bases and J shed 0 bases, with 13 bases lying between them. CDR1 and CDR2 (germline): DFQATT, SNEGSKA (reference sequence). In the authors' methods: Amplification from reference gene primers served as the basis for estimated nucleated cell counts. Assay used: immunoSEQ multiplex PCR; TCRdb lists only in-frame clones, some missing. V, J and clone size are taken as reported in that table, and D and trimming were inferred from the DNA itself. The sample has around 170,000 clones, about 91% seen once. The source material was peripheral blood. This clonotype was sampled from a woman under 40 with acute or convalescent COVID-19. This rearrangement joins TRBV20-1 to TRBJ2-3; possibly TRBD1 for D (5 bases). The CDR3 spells CSASSPRTSTDTQYF. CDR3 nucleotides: TGCAGTGCTAGTTCTCCTAGGACAAGCACAGATACGCAGTATTTT.